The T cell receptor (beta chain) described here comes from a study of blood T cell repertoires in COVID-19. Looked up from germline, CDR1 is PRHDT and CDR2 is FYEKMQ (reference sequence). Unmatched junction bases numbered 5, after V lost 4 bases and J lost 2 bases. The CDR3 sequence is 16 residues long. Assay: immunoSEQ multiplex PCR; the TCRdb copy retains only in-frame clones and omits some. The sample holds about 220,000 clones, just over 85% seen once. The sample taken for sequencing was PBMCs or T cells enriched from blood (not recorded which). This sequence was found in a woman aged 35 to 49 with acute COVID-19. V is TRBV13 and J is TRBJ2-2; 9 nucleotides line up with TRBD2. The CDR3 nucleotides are TGTGCCAGCAGCTCCGCGGGGGGGCCAAACACCGGGGAGCTGTTTTTT. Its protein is CASSSAGGPNTGELFF.